This TCR beta chain derives from a study of shared clonotypes between healthy human individuals. On this clone: Its antigen is currently unknown.

Study results and caveats: Sampling was confined to blood; repertoires within tissues likely differ. Relative to their counterparts shared across all four donors, non-shared clonotypes exhibited diminished generation probabilities. Of the naive CD4 clonotypes, about 5% were shared across several donors.

Profiled with immunoSEQ multiplex PCR; TCRdb holds only in-frame clones, not every one. The table shows 1.6 million or so clones, with around 97% occurring only once. Per germline, CDR1 KGHSH and CDR2 LQKENI. The J segment lost 1 base and the V segment lost 3 bases, leaving 5 bases of the junction unmatched. The CDR3 has 15 residues. The TCR originated in a man in his thirties or forties in good health. This chain uses TRBV18 with TRBJ2-5, with 7 nucleotides matching TRBD1. Sequenced material: naive CD4+ T cells sorted from blood. Regarding subset: CD45RA+ positively selected. The CDR3 DNA reads as TGTGCCAGCTCACCTCTACAGGGGCCCCAAGAGACCCAGTACTTC. It encodes CASSPLQGPQETQYF.